This entry lists 24 T cell receptor beta chains sequenced from one sample in a study of T cell repertoires in cytomegalovirus infection. TCRdb processed the reads anew with MiXCR; each CDR3 protein has one entry. The sample gives fewer than 200,000 distinct CDR3 sequences, 15% to 20% of which show up once; around 2.7% is in the top ten. The sequenced material came from PBMCs. The receptors originated from a human donor in good health (CMV status not recorded). Some clones in this sample may be carry-over from other donors' samples.

This clonotype was recorded a few times. The chain couples TRBV6-1 to TRBJ1-6; D is uncertain. The V end was cut by 0 bases, the J end by 7 bases, with 4 bases between. Per the germline V gene, CDR1 is MNHNS and CDR2 is SASEGT. The CDR3 extends over 13 amino acids. The CDR3 loop reads CASSEARNSPLHF. CDR3 nucleotides: TGTGCCAGCAGTGAAGCCAGGAATTCACCCCTCCACTTT.

The chain links TRBV2 to TRBJ2-3; 9 bases are shared with TRBD2. The CDR3 spans 15 residues. The ends lost 4 bases at V and 1 base at J; junction bases unmatched: 3. Germline V lookup: CDR1 SNHLY, CDR2 FYNNEI. The CDR3 sequence: CASSAQRGGTDTQYF. CDR3 nucleotide sequence: TGTGCCAGCAGTGCCCAGCGGGGGGGCACAGATACGCAGTATTTT.

The V gene is TRBV6-1, the J gene TRBJ2-1, with D possibly being TRBD1 (7 bases). The CDR3 is 14 amino acids. Looked up from germline, CDR1 is MNHNS and CDR2 is SASEGT. V lost 2 bases, J lost 8 bases, and 13 bases lay in between. CDR3 residues: CASSENRGGHEQFF. In DNA, the CDR3 is TGTGCCAGCAGTGAAAACAGGGGAGGCCATGAGCAGTTCTTC.

The chain combines TRBV3-1 with TRBJ1-6, with 7 bases that match TRBD1. The junction had 6 bases not matched to a gene; V was cut back by 0 bases and J by 7 bases. The germline CDR1 and CDR2 sequences are LGHDT and YNNKEL (reference sequence). The CDR3 has 16 residues. The CDR3 nucleotides read TGTGCCAGCAGCCAAGATGTCGGCAGGGGGAATTCACCCCTCCACTTT. This sequence encodes CASSQDVGRGNSPLHF.

In its sample, this clonotype was seen a few times. The V call is TRBV29-1, the J call TRBJ2-7, with D perhaps matching TRBD1 (6 bases). This CDR3 comprises 14 residues. The germline V and J ends were trimmed by 5 bases and 0 bases, with 14 bases remaining between them. CDR1 is SQVTM and CDR2 is ANQGSEA in the germline V gene. The CDR3 spells CSVKTGDTSYEQYF. CDR3 DNA: TGCAGCGTTAAAACCGGGGACACCTCCTACGAGCAGTACTTC.

This clonotype was detected only a few times. The rearrangement links TRBV19 to TRBJ2-3, with 10 bases matching TRBD2. CDR1 and CDR2 from the germline V gene are LNHDA and SQIVND (reference sequence). The CDR3 covers 17 residues. V lost 6 bases to trimming and J lost 2 bases; unmatched junction nucleotides: 11. CDR3 in DNA: TGTGCCAGTAGACGGAGCACTAGCGGGACCTACACAGATACGCAGTATTTT. Translated, it gives CASRRSTSGTYTDTQYF.

The V call is TRBV6-5, the J call TRBJ1-5; perhaps TRBD1 as D (6 bases). V dropped 5 bases and J dropped 9 bases, with 17 bases sitting between them. The CDR3 spans 14 residues. The germline V gene has CDR1 MNHEY and CDR2 SVGAGI. The CDR3 region has the DNA TGTGCCAGCAGTCCGGCGGCAGGGGACCCGCCCCAGCATTTT. Translation: CASSPAAGDPPQHF.

This clonotype was observed a handful of times. The V gene is TRBV6-1, the J gene TRBJ1-5, with D uncertain. CDR3 length: 16 amino acids. Germline assignment: CDR1 MNHNS and CDR2 SASEGT. V was cut by 5 bases and J by 0 bases, with 14 bases left in between. This CDR3 is CASSPSTGYSNQPQHF. In DNA form, the CDR3 reads TGTGCCAGCAGTCCCTCCACGGGTTATAGCAATCAGCCCCAGCATTTT.

This clonotype showed up many times. V usage is TRBV7-2 and J usage is TRBJ2-5; 8 positions match TRBD2. V gave up 2 bases and J gave up 3 bases; unmatched junction bases: 8. The CDR3 runs to 16 residues. The V gene's germline CDR1 is SGHTA and CDR2 FQGNSA. The chain's CDR3 is CASSLRWFGREETQYF. The CDR3 coding sequence is TGTGCCAGCAGCTTAAGGTGGTTCGGGAGGGAAGAGACCCAGTACTTC.

This clonotype has only a few counts. This chain joins TRBV7-2 and TRBJ1-1; D is undetermined. Trimming pared 6 bases from V and 8 bases from J, leaving 10 bases between. This CDR3 is built from 11 residues. Germline V CDR1 and CDR2: SGHTA, FQGNSA. CDR3 nucleotides: TGTGCCAGCAGGTATCTACGGGAAGCTTTCTTT. Translation gives CASRYLREAFF.

About this clonotype: A much larger clonotype is one base distant, so this may be a read error. V usage is TRBV7-6 and J usage is TRBJ2-5, with D maybe TRBD1 (5 bases). CDR1 is SGHVS, CDR2 FNYEAQ, per germline. The length of the CDR3 is 11 residues. Between the trimmed V and J ends, which lost 5 bases and 13 bases, there was a span of 14 bases. In DNA form, the CDR3 reads TGTGCCAGCAGCACAGGAACCATGGCGTACTTC. Its translation is CASSTGTMAYF.

V is TRBV11-1 and J is TRBJ2-5, with 7 bases fitting TRBD2. The CDR3 contains 13 residues. Germline lookup yields CDR1 SGHAT and CDR2 FQDESV (reference sequence). The junction had 2 bases not matched to a gene; V was cut back by 2 bases and J by 5 bases. CDR3 DNA: TGTGCCAGCAGCTTATTGGGAGGGGAGACCCAGTACTTC. Amino acids: CASSLLGGETQYF.

This clonotype was recorded at least ten times. The gene calls are TRBV7-2 and TRBJ2-7; no clear D. Trimming took off 1 base at V and 0 bases at J, with 7 bases between the two ends. The CDR3 covers 14 residues. Per the germline V gene, CDR1 is SGHTA and CDR2 is FQGNSA. The CDR3 reads CASSLDAPSYEQYF. The DNA for the CDR3 is TGTGCCAGCAGCTTAGACGCGCCCTCCTACGAGCAGTACTTC.

This rearrangement joins TRBV5-4 to TRBJ2-2; 10 positions agree with TRBD2. This CDR3 is built from 16 residues. Looked up from germline, CDR1 is SGHNT and CDR2 is YYREEE (reference sequence). The V segment lost 0 bases and the J segment 4 bases; nucleotides outside the gene matches: 3. CDR3 region: CASSLGSGGLTGELFF. The CDR3 DNA is TGTGCCAGCAGCTTGGGTAGCGGGGGGCTCACCGGGGAGCTGTTTTTT.

This clonotype was detected only a few times. The chain has TRBV29-1 and TRBJ1-2; D remains unclear. Germline values: CDR1 SQVTM, CDR2 ANQGSEA. The CDR3 length is 12 residues. V lost 2 bases and J lost 5, with 9 bases in between. The CDR3 here is CSVEQAVYGYTF. The CDR3 DNA sequence: TGCAGCGTTGAACAGGCCGTTTATGGCTACACCTTC.

A few counts support this clonotype. The rearrangement joins TRBV5-4 to TRBJ2-7; perhaps TRBD2 as D (6 bases). The CDR3 has 14 amino acids. In germline, CDR1 is SGHNT, CDR2 YYREEE (reference sequence). Trimming removed 2 bases at V and 3 bases at J, with 12 bases between. The CDR3 sequence: CASSFSQGGYEQYF. The CDR3 DNA sequence: TGTGCCAGCAGCTTTTCCCAGGGAGGCTACGAGCAGTACTTC. The variable domain in full, with the rest retrieved from reference TRBV5-4 and TRBJ2-7, is ETGVTQSPTHLIKTRGQQVTLRCSSQSGHNTVSWYQQALGQGPQFIFQYYREEENGRGNFPPRFSGLQFPNYSSELNVNALELDDSALYLCASSFSQGGYEQYFGPGTRLTVT.

This clonotype came up a few times. This chain connects TRBV5-1 to TRBJ2-3, with 7 bases matching TRBD1. This CDR3 has 17 amino acids. With V trimmed by 4 bases and J by 0 bases, 11 bases remained unmatched. Germline V gene lookup returns CDR1 SGHRS and CDR2 YFSETQ. In DNA, the CDR3 is TGCGCCAGCAGCCGGACAGGAGGAACCCTCAGCACAGATACGCAGTATTTT. Protein: CASSRTGGTLSTDTQYF.

This clonotype was observed many times. This chain connects TRBV7-8 to TRBJ1-2; possible D gene TRBD1, 5 bases. CDR3 size: 15 residues. Trimming cost V 5 bases and J 5 bases, with 18 bases left between them. From germline, CDR1 is SGHVS and CDR2 FQNEAQ. The CDR3 sequence is CASSPMGRGLYGYTF. The CDR3 DNA reads TGTGCCAGCAGCCCCATGGGCCGGGGACTATATGGCTACACCTTC.

This clonotype appeared a few times. The chain is built from TRBV19 and TRBJ2-1; 9 bases map to TRBD2. The trim removed 7 bases at V and 7 bases at J, leaving 14 bases unmatched. Per germline, CDR1 LNHDA and CDR2 SQIVND (reference sequence). The CDR3 contains 16 residues. The CDR3 spells CASTSSGGRVGNEQFF. The CDR3 DNA reads as TGTGCCAGTACCAGTAGCGGGGGTAGGGTTGGGAATGAGCAGTTCTTC.

At least ten counts were recorded for this clonotype. This chain links TRBV7-9 with TRBJ1-6; D possibly corresponds to TRBD1 (6 bases). The CDR3 sequence is 16 residues long. In germline, CDR1 is SEHNR, CDR2 FQNEAQ (reference sequence). Trimming removed 2 bases from V and 0 bases from J, with 8 bases in between. The chain's CDR3 is CASSLKDSSYNSPLHF. CDR3 nucleotides: TGTGCCAGCAGCTTAAAGGACAGCTCCTATAATTCACCCCTCCACTTT.

Worth noting for this clonotype: An end of the junction does not agree with germline; a read error may underlie this. This chain uses TRBV12-3 or TRBV12-4 with TRBJ1-1, with 12 bases lining up with TRBD1. The CDR3 totals 18 residues. The CDR3 nucleotides read TGTGTCAGCAACTCAAAGCCCGGGACAGGGGGCTTGAGCACTGAAGCTTTCTTT. Translated, it gives CVSNSKPGTGGLSTEAFF.

The J gene is TRBJ2-1, the V gene TRBV7-6, with 7 positions matching TRBD1. Unmatched junction bases numbered 5, after V lost 5 bases and J lost 4 bases. The CDR3 is 14 residues long. In germline, CDR1 is SGHVS, CDR2 FNYEAQ. The CDR3 region is CASSPRDRYNEQFF. The CDR3 nucleotides read TGTGCCAGCAGCCCAAGGGACAGATACAATGAGCAGTTCTTC.

The chain carries TRBV7-8 and TRBJ2-3; weak D call: TRBD1 (5 bases). V lost 1 base and J 5 bases, leaving 10 bases between the germline ends. Germline V lookup: CDR1 SGHVS, CDR2 FQNEAQ. There are 14 residues in the CDR3. CDR3 loop: CASSLVPQGDTQYF. The CDR3 DNA sequence: TGTGCCAGCAGCTTAGTCCCGCAGGGAGATACGCAGTATTTT. Looking up the rest from reference TRBV7-8 and TRBJ2-3 gives the full variable domain: GAGVSQSPRYKVAKRGQDVALRCDPISGHVSLFWYQQALGQGPEFLTYFQNEAQLDKSGLPSDRFFAERPEGSVSTLKIQRTQQEDSAVYLCASSLVPQGDTQYFGPGTRLTVL.

Note on this clonotype: Germline and junction disagree at one end, which may indicate a read error. The chain uses TRBV7-2 and TRBJ2-1; D may correspond to TRBD1 or TRBD2 (5 bases each). Per germline, CDR1 SGHTA and CDR2 FQGNSA. The CDR3 sequence is 13 residues long. The CDR3 spells CASSLIGAGSDVW. CDR3 coding DNA: TGTGCCAGCAGCTTAATCGGGGCGGGTTCCGATGTGTGG. The full variable domain, in which reference TRBV7-2 and TRBJ2-1 provide the parts outside the CDR3, is GAGVSQSPSNKVTEKGKDVELRCDPISGHTALYWYRQSLGQGLEFLIYFQGNSAPDKSGLPSDRFSAERTGGSVSTLTIQRTQQEDSAVYLCASSLIGAGSDVWGPGTRLTVL.